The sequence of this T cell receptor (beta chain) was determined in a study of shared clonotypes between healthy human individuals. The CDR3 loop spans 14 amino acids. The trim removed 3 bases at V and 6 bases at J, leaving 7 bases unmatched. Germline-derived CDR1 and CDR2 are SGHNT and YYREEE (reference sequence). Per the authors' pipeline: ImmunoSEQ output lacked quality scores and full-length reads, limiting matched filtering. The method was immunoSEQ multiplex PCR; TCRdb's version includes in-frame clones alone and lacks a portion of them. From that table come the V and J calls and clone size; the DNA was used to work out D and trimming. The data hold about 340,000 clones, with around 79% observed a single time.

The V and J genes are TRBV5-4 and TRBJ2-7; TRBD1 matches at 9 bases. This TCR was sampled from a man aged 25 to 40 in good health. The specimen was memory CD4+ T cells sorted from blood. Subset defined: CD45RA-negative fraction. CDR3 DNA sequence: TGTGCCAGCAGCTCCGGGACAGGGCCCTTCGAGCAGTACTTC. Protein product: CASSSGTGPFEQYF.